This T cell receptor (beta chain) came from a study of long-term antiretroviral therapy in people with HIV. General study findings and limits: Whichever time point was examined, clones expanded before ART dominated the repertoire. ART was followed by higher diversity that remained below transplant donor controls.

The CDR3 length is 14 residues. Germline values: CDR1 MNHGY, CDR2 SVAAGI. V was clipped by 3 bases and J by 8 bases, with 14 bases between them. No donor had fewer than one pre-ART PBMC sample or fewer than two post-ART PBMC samples. Every one of the participants with HIV received treatment in the United States. The run of the v3.0 immunoSEQ assay was at survey level. The method was immunoSEQ multiplex PCR; TCRdb's version includes in-frame clones alone and lacks a portion of them. The profile covers 15,000 to 20,000 clones, with 85% to 90% appearing a single time and roughly 12% taken by the ten largest. This clone has a handful of counts. Its antigen is currently unknown.

Source: unsorted PBMCs, taken 6.9 years after starting antiretroviral therapy. This TCR came from a man aged 50 or older with HIV. The chain has TRBV6-9 and TRBJ1-5, with a tentative D call TRBD1 (5 bases). The CDR3 reads CASSYSGGNEPQHF. CDR3 nucleotide sequence: TGTGCCAGCAGTTACTCTGGGGGGAATGAGCCCCAGCATTTT.